This paragraph reports one T cell receptor beta chain. Its cognate antigen is unknown. Germline CDR1 and CDR2: SGHRS and YFSETQ. This CDR3 is 17 amino acids long. Trimming pared 0 bases from V and 0 bases from J, leaving 10 bases between. Here immunoSEQ multiplex PCR was the method, and the copy in TCRdb shows in-frame clones only, minus some. Of roughly 350,000 clones listed, around 90% are singletons. The treatment: 19 received Ad26.COV2.S at low or high dose, single or two shots; about 5 received placebo; per-sample allocation not given. Sampling happened 63 days after the first vaccine or placebo injection. The sample came from a Boston adult aged 18-55 years. This entry belongs to a study of Ad26.COV2.S vaccination and SARS-CoV-2 variants. In the study overall: Vaccine-arm donor from the placebo-controlled COV1001 Ad26.COV2.S trial.

General study findings and limits: Across vaccine and placebo recipients, the breadth of non-spike TCRs was similar. Higher spike-specific TCR breadth was found in vaccine recipients than in placebo recipients.

The specimen comprised peripheral blood, sampled in a trial of Ad26.COV2.S vaccine versus placebo. The clonotype originates from a person aged 18-65 years who received the Ad26.COV2.S COVID-19 vaccine or a placebo. The chain is built from TRBV5-1 and TRBJ1-6; tentatively, D is TRBD1 (5 bases). The chain's CDR3 is CASSLEGSSSYNSPLHF. CDR3 nucleotides: TGCGCCAGCAGCTTGGAGGGGTCGAGCTCCTATAATTCACCCCTCCACTTT.